This TCR beta chain was sequenced for a study of blood T cells in healthy people across ages. Overall study: Per two T cells, template switching captured roughly one barcoded beta molecule.

The CDR3 length is 13 residues. Germline CDR1 is MNHNS and CDR2 is SASEGT. V lost 3 bases and J lost 4, with 9 bases in between. A word on this clonotype: Its antigen remains unidentified.

Study results and limitations: Among long-lived donors, naive CD4+ cells were more numerous and diversity higher than in aged donors.

A second roughly 6 to 11 cycle PCR used barcoded and J-beta primers. TCRdb re-analysed the 5' RACE reads in MiXCR, keeping a single row per CDR3 protein. The repertoire holds about 1.6 million distinct CDR3 sequences, with roughly 30% as singletons. The sample taken for sequencing was blood. The rearrangement uses TRBV6-1 and TRBJ2-5, with unresolved D. The sequence was obtained from a woman aged 25 to 39 in good health. Here the CDR3 DNA reads TGTGCCAGCAGTGACTGGATCGGAGAGACCCAGTACTTC. It encodes CASSDWIGETQYF.